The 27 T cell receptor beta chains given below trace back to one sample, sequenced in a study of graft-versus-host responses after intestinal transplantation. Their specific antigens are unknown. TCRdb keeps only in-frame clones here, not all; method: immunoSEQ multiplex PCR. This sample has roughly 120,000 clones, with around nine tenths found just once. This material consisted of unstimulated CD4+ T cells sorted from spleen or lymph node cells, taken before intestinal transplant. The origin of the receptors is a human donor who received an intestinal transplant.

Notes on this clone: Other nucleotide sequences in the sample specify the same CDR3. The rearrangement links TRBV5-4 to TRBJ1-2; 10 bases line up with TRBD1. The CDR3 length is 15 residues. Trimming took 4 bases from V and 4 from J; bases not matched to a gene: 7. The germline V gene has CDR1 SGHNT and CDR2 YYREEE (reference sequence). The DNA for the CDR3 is TGTGCCAGCAGCCGAAAGGGACAGGGGAGCTATGGCTACACCTTC. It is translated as CASSRKGQGSYGYTF.

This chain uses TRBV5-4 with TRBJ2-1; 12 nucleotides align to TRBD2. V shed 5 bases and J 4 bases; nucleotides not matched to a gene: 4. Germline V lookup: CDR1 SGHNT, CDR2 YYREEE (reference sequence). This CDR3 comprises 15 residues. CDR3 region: CASSRTSGVYNEQFF. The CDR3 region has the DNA TGTGCCAGCAGTCGGACTAGCGGGGTTTACAATGAGCAGTTCTTC.

The CDR3: CATRSGGFSYEQYF. In nucleotides, the CDR3 is TGTGCCACCCGAAGCGGGGGGTTCTCCTACGAGCAGTACTTC. The genes are TRBV19 and TRBJ2-7, with TRBD2 matching over 9 bases. Germline CDR1 LNHDA, CDR2 SQIVND (reference sequence). The CDR3 length is 14 residues. Trimming took 10 bases from V and 0 from J; bases not matched to a gene: 7.

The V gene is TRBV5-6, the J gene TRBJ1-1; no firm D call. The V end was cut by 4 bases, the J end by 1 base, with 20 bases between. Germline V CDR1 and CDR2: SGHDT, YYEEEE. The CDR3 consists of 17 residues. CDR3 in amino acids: CASSLIHPGLSNTEAFF. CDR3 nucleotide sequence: TGTGCCAGCAGCCTTATACACCCTGGACTCTCGAACACTGAAGCTTTCTTT.

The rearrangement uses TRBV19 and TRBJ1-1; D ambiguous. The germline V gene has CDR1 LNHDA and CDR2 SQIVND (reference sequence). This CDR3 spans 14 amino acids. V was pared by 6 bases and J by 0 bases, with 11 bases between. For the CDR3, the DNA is TGTGCCAGTAGGGTTTCTACAGTGAACACTGAAGCTTTCTTT. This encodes CASRVSTVNTEAFF.

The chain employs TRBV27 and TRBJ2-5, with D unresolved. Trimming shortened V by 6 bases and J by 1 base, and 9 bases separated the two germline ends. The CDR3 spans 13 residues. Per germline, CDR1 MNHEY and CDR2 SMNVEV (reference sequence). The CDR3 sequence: CASSPIIQETQYF. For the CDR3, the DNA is TGTGCCAGCAGCCCCATCATCCAAGAGACCCAGTACTTC.

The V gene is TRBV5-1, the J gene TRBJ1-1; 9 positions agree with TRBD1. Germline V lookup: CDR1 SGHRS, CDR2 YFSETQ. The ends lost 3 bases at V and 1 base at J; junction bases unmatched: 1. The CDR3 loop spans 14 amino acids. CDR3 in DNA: TGCGCCAGCAGCTCGGGACAGGGGAACACTGAAGCTTTCTTT. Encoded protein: CASSSGQGNTEAFF.

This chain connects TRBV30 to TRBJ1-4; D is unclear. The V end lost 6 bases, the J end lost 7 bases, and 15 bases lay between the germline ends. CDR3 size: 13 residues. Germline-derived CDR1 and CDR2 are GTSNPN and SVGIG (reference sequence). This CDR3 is CACDSLSVEKLFF. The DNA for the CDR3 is TGTGCCTGTGACTCCTTATCGGTTGAAAAACTGTTTTTT. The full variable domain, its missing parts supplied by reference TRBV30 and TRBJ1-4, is SQTIHQWPATLVQPVGSPLSLECTVEGTSNPNLYWYRQAAGRGLQLLFYSVGIGQISSEVPQNLSASRPQDRQFILSSKKLLLSDSGFYLCACDSLSVEKLFFGSGTQLSVL.

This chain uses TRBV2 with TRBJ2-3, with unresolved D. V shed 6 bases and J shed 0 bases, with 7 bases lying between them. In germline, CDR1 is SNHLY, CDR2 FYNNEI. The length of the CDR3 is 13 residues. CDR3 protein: CASRQPSTDTQYF. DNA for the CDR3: TGTGCCAGCAGACAGCCGAGCACAGATACGCAGTATTTT.

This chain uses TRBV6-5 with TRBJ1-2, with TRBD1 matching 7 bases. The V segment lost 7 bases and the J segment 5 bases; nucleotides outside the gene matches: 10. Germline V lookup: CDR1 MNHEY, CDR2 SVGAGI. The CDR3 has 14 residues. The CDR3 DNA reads TGTGCCAGCACCACCCCGGGGACAGCTTATGGCTACACCTTC. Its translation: CASTTPGTAYGYTF.

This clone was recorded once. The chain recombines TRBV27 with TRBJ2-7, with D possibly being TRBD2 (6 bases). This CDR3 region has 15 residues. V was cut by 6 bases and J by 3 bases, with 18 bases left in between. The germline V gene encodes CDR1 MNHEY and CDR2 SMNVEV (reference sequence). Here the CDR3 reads CASRPSGRDDYEQYF. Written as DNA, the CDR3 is TGTGCCAGCAGGCCCTCTGGGCGGGACGACTACGAGCAGTACTTC.

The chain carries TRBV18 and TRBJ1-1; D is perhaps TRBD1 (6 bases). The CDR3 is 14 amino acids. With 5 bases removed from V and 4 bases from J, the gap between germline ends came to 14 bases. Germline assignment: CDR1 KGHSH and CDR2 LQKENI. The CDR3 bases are TGTGCCAGCTCAACGAAAACAGGGTCCACTGAAGCTTTCTTT. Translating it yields CASSTKTGSTEAFF. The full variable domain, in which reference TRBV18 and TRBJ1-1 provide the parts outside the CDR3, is NAGVMQNPRHLVRRRGQEARLRCSPMKGHSHVYWYRQLPEEGLKFMVYLQKENIIDESGMPKERFSAEFPKEGPSILRIQQVVRGDSAAYFCASSTKTGSTEAFFGQGTRLTVV.

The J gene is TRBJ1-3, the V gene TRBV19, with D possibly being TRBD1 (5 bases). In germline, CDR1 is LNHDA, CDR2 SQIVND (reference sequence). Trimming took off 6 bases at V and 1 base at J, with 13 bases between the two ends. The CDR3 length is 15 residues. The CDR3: CASRPLSGSGNTIYF. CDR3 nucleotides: TGTGCCAGTAGACCTCTGTCAGGGTCTGGAAACACCATATATTTT.

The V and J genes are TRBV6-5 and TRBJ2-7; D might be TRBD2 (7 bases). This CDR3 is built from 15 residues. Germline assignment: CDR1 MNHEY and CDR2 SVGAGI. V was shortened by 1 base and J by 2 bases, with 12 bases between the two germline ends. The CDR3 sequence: CASSYYGGATYEQYF. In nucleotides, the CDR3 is TGTGCCAGCAGTTACTATGGGGGGGCGACCTACGAGCAGTACTTC.

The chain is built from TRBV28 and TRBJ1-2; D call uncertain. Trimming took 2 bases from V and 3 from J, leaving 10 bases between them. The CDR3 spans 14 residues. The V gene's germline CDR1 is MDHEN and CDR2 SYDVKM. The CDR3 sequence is CASSLSAADYGYTF. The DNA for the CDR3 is TGTGCCAGCAGTTTAAGTGCGGCGGACTATGGCTACACCTTC.

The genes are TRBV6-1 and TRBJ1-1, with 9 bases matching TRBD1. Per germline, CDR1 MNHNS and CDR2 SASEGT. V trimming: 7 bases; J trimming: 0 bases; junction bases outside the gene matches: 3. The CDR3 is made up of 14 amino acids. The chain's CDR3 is CASTWTGVNTEAFF. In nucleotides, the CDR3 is TGTGCCAGCACCTGGACAGGGGTGAACACTGAAGCTTTCTTT.

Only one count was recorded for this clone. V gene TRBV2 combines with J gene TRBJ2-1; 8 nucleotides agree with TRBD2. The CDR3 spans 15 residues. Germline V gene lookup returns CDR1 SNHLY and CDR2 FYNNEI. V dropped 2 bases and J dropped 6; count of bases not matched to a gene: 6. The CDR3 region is CASSESGLAINEQFF. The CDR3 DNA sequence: TGTGCCAGCAGTGAATCTGGACTAGCTATCAATGAGCAGTTCTTC.

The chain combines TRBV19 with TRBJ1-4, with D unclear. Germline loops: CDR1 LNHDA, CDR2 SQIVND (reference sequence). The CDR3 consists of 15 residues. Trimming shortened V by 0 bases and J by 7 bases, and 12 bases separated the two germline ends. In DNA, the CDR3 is TGTGCCAGTAGTATAGATCGAGGGTATGGTGAAAAACTGTTTTTT. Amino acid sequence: CASSIDRGYGEKLFF.

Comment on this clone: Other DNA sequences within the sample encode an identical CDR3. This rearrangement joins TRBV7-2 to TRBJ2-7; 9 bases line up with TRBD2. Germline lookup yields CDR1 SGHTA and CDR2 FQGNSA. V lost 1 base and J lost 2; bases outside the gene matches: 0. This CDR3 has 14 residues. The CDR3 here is CASSLGGRAYEQYF. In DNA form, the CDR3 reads TGTGCCAGCAGCTTAGGCGGGAGGGCCTACGAGCAGTACTTC.

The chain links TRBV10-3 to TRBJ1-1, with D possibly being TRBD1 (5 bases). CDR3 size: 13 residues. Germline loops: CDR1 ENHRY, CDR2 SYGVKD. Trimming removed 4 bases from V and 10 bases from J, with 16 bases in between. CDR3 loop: CAISGGQGGGAFF. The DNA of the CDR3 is TGTGCCATCAGTGGAGGCCAGGGAGGAGGAGCTTTCTTT.

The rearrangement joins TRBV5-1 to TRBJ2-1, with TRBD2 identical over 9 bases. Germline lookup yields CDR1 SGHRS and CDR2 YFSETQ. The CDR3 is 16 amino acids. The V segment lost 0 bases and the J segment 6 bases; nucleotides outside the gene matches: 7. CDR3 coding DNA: TGCGCCAGCAGCTTGGATGCTAGCGGGAAAGCCAATGAGCAGTTCTTC. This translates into CASSLDASGKANEQFF. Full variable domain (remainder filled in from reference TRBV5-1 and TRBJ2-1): KAGVTQTPRYLIKTRGQQVTLSCSPISGHRSVSWYQQTPGQGLQFLFEYFSETQRNKGNFPGRFSGRQFSNSRSEMNVSTLELGDSALYLCASSLDASGKANEQFFGPGTRLTVL.

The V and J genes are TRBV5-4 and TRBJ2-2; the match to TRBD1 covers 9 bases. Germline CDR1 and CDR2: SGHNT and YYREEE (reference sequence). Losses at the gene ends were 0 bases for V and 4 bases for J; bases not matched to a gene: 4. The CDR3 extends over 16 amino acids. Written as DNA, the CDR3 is TGTGCCAGCAGCTTGGCGGGACAGGGTTTCACCGGGGAGCTGTTTTTT. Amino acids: CASSLAGQGFTGELFF.

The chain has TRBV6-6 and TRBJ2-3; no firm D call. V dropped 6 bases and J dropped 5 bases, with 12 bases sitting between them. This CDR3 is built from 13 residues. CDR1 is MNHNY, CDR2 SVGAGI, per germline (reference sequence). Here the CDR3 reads CASRTPGGDTQYF. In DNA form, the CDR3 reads TGTGCCAGCAGGACCCCAGGTGGAGATACGCAGTATTTT.

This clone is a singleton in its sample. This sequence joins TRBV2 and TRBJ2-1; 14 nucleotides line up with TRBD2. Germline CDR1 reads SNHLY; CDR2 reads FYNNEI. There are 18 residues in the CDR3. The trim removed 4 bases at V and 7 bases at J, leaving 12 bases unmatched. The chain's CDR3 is CASSGDSGLAGGRNEQFF. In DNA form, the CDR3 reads TGTGCCAGCAGTGGGGATTCAGGACTAGCGGGAGGACGGAATGAGCAGTTCTTC.

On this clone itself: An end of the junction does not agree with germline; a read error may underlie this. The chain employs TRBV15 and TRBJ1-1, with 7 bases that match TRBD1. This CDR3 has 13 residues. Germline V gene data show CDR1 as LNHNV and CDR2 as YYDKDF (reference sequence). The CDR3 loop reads CATGQDSYTKAFF. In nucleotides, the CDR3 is TGTGCCACCGGACAGGATTCCTACACTAAAGCTTTCTTT.

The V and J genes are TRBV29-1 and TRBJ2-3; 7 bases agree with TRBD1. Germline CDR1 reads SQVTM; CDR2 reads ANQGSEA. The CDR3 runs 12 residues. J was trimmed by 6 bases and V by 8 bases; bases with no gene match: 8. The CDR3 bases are TGCAGCTTCCACACAGGGGCGGATACGCAGTATTTT. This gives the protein CSFHTGADTQYF.

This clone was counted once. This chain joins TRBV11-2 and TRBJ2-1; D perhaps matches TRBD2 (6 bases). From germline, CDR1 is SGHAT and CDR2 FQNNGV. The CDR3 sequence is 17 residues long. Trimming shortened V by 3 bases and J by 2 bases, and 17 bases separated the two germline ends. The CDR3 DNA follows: TGTGCCAGCAGCTTTGATACCGGGACTCCAGCCTACAATGAGCAGTTCTTC. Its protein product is CASSFDTGTPAYNEQFF.